The rows below give T cell receptor beta chains drawn from one sample of a study of blood T cells in healthy people across ages. TCRdb analysed the 5' RACE reads with MiXCR anew, one entry per CDR3 protein. The table lists around 1,800,000 distinct CDR3 sequences, 35% to 50% of them singletons. Material for sequencing was blood. The receptors were gathered from a human donor in good health. The CDR3 runs from the conserved cysteine through the conserved F or W. A D gene is named only where the DNA matches it firmly. Expanded clones get a size class; other rows say once, few or many, or leave the size out.

>TRBJ2-2|TRBV27|-|TRBD2|16
TGTGCCAGCAGTTTTACTAGCGGGGGGGCGGTCGGGGAGCTGTTTTTT
CASSFTSGGAVGELFF
>TRBJ2-6|TRBV7-2|few|-|18
TGTGCCAGCAGCTTAGATTGGGGGGGGCCAGGAGGGGCCAACGTCCTGACTTTC
CASSLDWGGPGGANVLTF
>TRBJ2-5|TRBV6-5|few|TRBD2|14
TGTGCCAGCGAGGCGGGGGCGGGGGGCAATGAGCAGTACTTC
CASEAGAGGNEQYF
>TRBJ2-1|TRBV6-5|-|TRBD2|14
TGTGCCAGCTCCTCGCGGGGGGCCCCAAATGAGCAGTTCTTC
CASSSRGAPNEQFF
>TRBJ1-4|TRBV15|few|-|14
TGTGCCACCAGCAGCGACCCCCGGGATGAAAAACTGTTTTTT
CATSSDPRDEKLFF
>TRBJ2-1|TRBV6-4|few|TRBD2|16
TGTGCCAGCAGTGACTCGTGGACTAGCGGGGGAAATGAGCAGTTCTTC
CASSDSWTSGGNEQFF
>TRBJ1-5|TRBV6-6|-|-|14
TGTGCCAGCACGAGTCTAAATAGCAATCAGCCCCAGCATTTT
CASTSLNSNQPQHF
>TRBJ1-4|TRBV28|-|-|14
TGTGCCAGCAGTTTAAGAAGTCCTAATGAAAAACTGTTTTTT
CASSLRSPNEKLFF
>TRBJ2-1|TRBV6-5|-|-|16
TGTGCCAGCAGTTACACTTACTCGAGCTCCTACAATGAGCAGTTCTTC
CASSYTYSSSYNEQFF
>TRBJ1-1|TRBV12-3/TRBV12-4|few|-|13
TGTGCCAGCATCCTAACAGGGTACACTGAAGCTTTCTTT
CASILTGYTEAFF
>TRBJ2-7|TRBV29-1|-|TRBD1|13
TGCAGCGTTGAATCGGCAGGGGGCGGCGAGCAGTACTTC
CSVESAGGGEQYF
>TRBJ2-5|TRBV12-3/TRBV12-4|few|-|13
TGTGCCAGCAAGGTCAGAGATCAAGAGACCCAGTACTTC
CASKVRDQETQYF
>TRBJ2-5|TRBV6-6|few|TRBD2|14
TGTGCCAGCAGGCGGGGGGACCCGCAAGAGACCCAGTACTTC
CASRRGDPQETQYF
>TRBJ2-1|TRBV9|-|TRBD2|15
TGTGCCAGCAGCCCTACGGGACTAGCGAGCAATGGGCAGTTCTTC
CASSPTGLASNGQFF
>TRBJ2-1|TRBV6-5|-|TRBD2|16
TGTGCCAGCAGTTACTCAGGGACTAGGGATTTCAATGAGCAGTTCTTC
CASSYSGTRDFNEQFF
>TRBJ2-4|TRBV28|few|TRBD1|14
TGTGCCAGCACCTTTCGACAGGGGGCTTGGGAGCAGTACTTC
CASTFRQGAWEQYF
>TRBJ2-1|TRBV7-3|-|TRBD1|16
TGTGCCAGCAGCTTAACGGGGGACAGCTCCTACAATGAGCAGTTCTTC
CASSLTGDSSYNEQFF
>TRBJ1-2|TRBV5-1|few|-|15
TGCGCCAGCAGCTCTCGGCCAGGCCACGACTATGGCTACACCTTC
CASSSRPGHDYGYTF